Below are 2 T cell receptor beta chains sequenced from a single sample in a study of cytomegalovirus exposure and HLA in healthy donors. Profiled with immunoSEQ multiplex PCR; TCRdb holds only in-frame clones, not every one. This table holds 150,000 to 180,000 clones, 65% to 90% found once. The material sequenced was PBMCs. The receptors were sampled from a man younger than 35 in good health and CMV-seropositive.

A single count supports this clone. The chain links TRBV19 to TRBJ2-2, with 7 bases matching TRBD1. CDR1 LNHDA and CDR2 SQIVND come from the germline V gene (reference sequence). Trimming removed 9 bases from V and 5 bases from J; junction bases left unmatched: 9. The CDR3 totals 14 residues. CDR3: CASHSYRGTGELFF. CDR3 sequence (DNA): TGTGCCAGCCACTCGTACAGGGGTACCGGGGAGCTGTTTTTT.

The CDR3 region is CASSLEGDRGEQYF. The CDR3 nucleotides are TGCGCCAGCAGCTTGGAGGGGGATCGGGGCGAGCAGTACTTC. The genes are TRBV5-1 and TRBJ2-7, with D perhaps matching TRBD1 (6 bases). With 0 bases removed from V and 6 bases from J, the gap between germline ends came to 13 bases. The length of the CDR3 is 14 residues. The germline V gene encodes CDR1 SGHRS and CDR2 YFSETQ.